The 23 T cell receptor beta chains presented below share a single source sample, sequenced in a study of post-analysis software for immune sequencing data. Findings and caveats of the study: Higher frequency in patients than in controls was seen for about 5 TRBV segments, with TRBV5-6, TRBV5-1 and TRBV20-1 among them.

Antigen specificity for these receptors is unknown. Unique molecular identifiers featured in each of the TCR beta cDNA libraries. From the PCR reads, TCRdb called clonotypes with MiXCR, one entry per CDR3 protein. The sample includes fewer than 850,000 distinct CDR3 sequences, 30% of them seen just once. The sequenced sample consisted of blood. These TCRs come from a girl under 18 with multiple sclerosis.

This clonotype was seen a handful of times. V and J are TRBV20-1 and TRBJ2-1, with D perhaps matching TRBD1 (7 bases). The germline V gene encodes CDR1 DFQATT and CDR2 SNEGSKA (reference sequence). Trimming pared 5 bases from V and 10 bases from J, leaving 21 bases between. The CDR3 sequence is 14 residues long. The CDR3 DNA follows: TGCAGTGCTGGACTCGGCGGGACAGTTAAAGAGCAGTTCTTC. Protein: CSAGLGGTVKEQFF.

V and J are TRBV29-1 and TRBJ1-1, with 7 positions matching TRBD1. V was pared by 7 bases and J by 2 bases, with 10 bases of the junction left unmatched. The CDR3 contains 14 residues. CDR1 and CDR2 (germline): SQVTM, ANQGSEA. The CDR3 DNA reads TGCAGCGCCCCAGAGACAGGGTCCAACACTGAAGCTTTCTTT. Amino acid sequence: CSAPETGSNTEAFF.

DNA for the CDR3: TGCGCCAGCAGCTTGGGGCAGGTTAACCAAGAGACCCAGTTCTTC. This translates into CASSLGQVNQETQFF. This chain uses TRBV5-1 with TRBJ2-5, with D unresolved. With the DNA end fitting TRBJ2-1 better, the J assignment may be wrong. This CDR3 comprises 15 residues. CDR1 and CDR2 from the germline V gene are SGHRS and YFSETQ.

This chain connects TRBV20-1 to TRBJ1-1; D gene ambiguous. This CDR3 comprises 14 residues. Germline CDR1 DFQATT, CDR2 SNEGSKA (reference sequence). V lost 6 bases, J lost 0 bases, and 14 bases lay in between. CDR3 sequence (DNA): TGCAGTGCCGCCGGCGGTTCTATGAACACTGAAGCTTTCTTT. Translated, it gives CSAAGGSMNTEAFF.

This clonotype showed up just a few times. The V call is TRBV5-5, the J call TRBJ2-3; D call uncertain. Germline CDR1 is SGHKS and CDR2 is YYEKEE (reference sequence). Trimming cost V 0 bases and J 10 bases, with 6 bases left between them. The CDR3 length is 11 residues. CDR3 in DNA: TGTGCCAGCAGCTTGGCTGGGCCGCAGTATTTT. Translated: CASSLAGPQYF.

This clonotype was recorded a few times. CDR3 residues: CASSVIDGYEQYF. The CDR3 nucleotides read TGCGCCAGCAGTGTGATCGACGGCTACGAGCAGTACTTC. The chain recombines TRBV10-2 with TRBJ2-7; D gene unclear. V lost 4 bases to trimming and J lost 3 bases, with 10 bases between them. The CDR3 runs to 13 residues. Germline values: CDR1 WSHSY, CDR2 SAAADI.

This clonotype appeared a few times. The V call is TRBV7-8, the J call TRBJ2-7; D gene uncertain. This CDR3 region has 16 residues. Trimming cost V 1 base and J 0 bases, with 13 bases left between them. CDR1 is SGHVS and CDR2 is FQNEAQ in the germline V gene. This CDR3 is CASSLGRAGPSYEQYF. In DNA form, the CDR3 reads TGTGCCAGCAGCTTAGGCCGGGCCGGCCCCTCCTACGAGCAGTACTTC.

The sample holds a few counts of this clonotype. V and J are TRBV6-1 and TRBJ2-1; TRBD1 matches 10 bases. Germline CDR1 MNHNS, CDR2 SASEGT. V dropped 3 bases and J dropped 3; count of bases not matched to a gene: 5. The CDR3 has 16 residues. The CDR3 bases are TGTGCCAGCAGTGAGTATGGGACAGGGGTCTACAATGAGCAGTTCTTC. This translates into CASSEYGTGVYNEQFF.

V and J are TRBV11-1 and TRBJ1-2, with TRBD1 identical over 7 bases. The CDR3 consists of 13 residues. Germline V lookup: CDR1 SGHAT, CDR2 FQDESV (reference sequence). V was pared by 3 bases and J by 9 bases, with 7 bases of the junction left unmatched. The CDR3 protein is CASSFQQGTSYTF. CDR3 in DNA: TGTGCCAGCAGCTTTCAACAGGGGACTAGCTACACCTTC.

This clonotype was found a few times. The J gene is TRBJ1-2, the V gene TRBV12-3 or TRBV12-4; a weak D match, TRBD1 (5 bases). There are 16 residues in the CDR3. Trimming took 6 bases from V and 1 from J, leaving 18 bases between them. The chain's CDR3 is CASSPGLGGRNYGYTF. The DNA of the CDR3 is TGTGCCAGCAGCCCGGGACTGGGAGGGCGTAACTATGGCTACACCTTC.

The V gene is TRBV5-1, the J gene TRBJ1-5, with 9 bases aligning to TRBD1. V was pared by 5 bases and J by 7 bases, with 4 bases of the junction left unmatched. The germline V gene has CDR1 SGHRS and CDR2 YFSETQ. This CDR3 spans 13 amino acids. The CDR3 coding sequence is TGCGCCAGCAGAACAGGGGGCATCCAGCCCCAGCATTTT. This sequence encodes CASRTGGIQPQHF.

This clonotype was counted between two and nine times. The chain joins TRBV20-1 to TRBJ2-5, with 12 bases that match TRBD1. V shed 5 bases, J shed 5 bases, and the junction held 6 bases outside the gene matches. Germline lookup yields CDR1 DFQATT and CDR2 SNEGSKA (reference sequence). This CDR3 has 14 amino acids. The CDR3 spells CSAVPGQGAETQYF. The CDR3 DNA is TGCAGTGCTGTACCGGGACAGGGGGCCGAGACCCAGTACTTC.

V and J are TRBV7-2 and TRBJ2-5; 13 bases are shared with TRBD2. The CDR3 totals 16 residues. CDR1 SGHTA and CDR2 FQGNSA come from the germline V gene. Trimming cost V 4 bases and J 4 bases; bases outside gene matches: 6. The CDR3, as DNA: TGTGCCAGCAGCTCGGGACTAGCGGGGAGCCTAGAGACCCAGTACTTC. Protein: CASSSGLAGSLETQYF.

The chain uses TRBV12-3 or TRBV12-4 and TRBJ1-1, with D possibly TRBD1 on 5 matching bases. Deletions cut 10 bases from V and 5 bases from J, with 11 bases between. This CDR3 has 11 residues. CDR3 bases: TGTGCCACCGGGGGAGCAACTGAAGCTTTCTTT. It encodes CATGGATEAFF.

The J gene is TRBJ2-5, the V gene TRBV20-1, with 7 bases lining up with TRBD1. This CDR3 is built from 15 residues. CDR1 is DFQATT and CDR2 is SNEGSKA in the germline V gene (reference sequence). The V gene end was trimmed by 6 bases and the J gene end by 4 bases; junction bases not matched to a gene: 14. In nucleotides, the CDR3 is TGCAGTGCCGCGACGTCACTACAGGGGTCAGAGACCCAGTACTTC. Its translation: CSAATSLQGSETQYF.

This clonotype turned up a few times. The CDR3 here is CASSFRGRGYEQYF. As DNA, the CDR3 is TGTGCCAGCAGTTTCCGCGGACGGGGCTACGAGCAGTACTTC. The chain employs TRBV28 and TRBJ2-5; D might be TRBD2 (5 bases). The J call may be incorrect, as the DNA end agrees better with TRBJ2-7. The CDR3 covers 14 residues. Germline assignment: CDR1 MDHEN and CDR2 SYDVKM.

The chain combines TRBV7-9 with TRBJ2-5, with D maybe TRBD2 (5 bases). The germline CDR1 and CDR2 sequences are SEHNR and FQNEAQ (reference sequence). This CDR3 spans 14 amino acids. The V and J ends lost 5 bases and 0 bases respectively, with 10 bases between them. The CDR3 nucleotides are TGTGCCAGCAGCGAAGCGGAGTACCAAGAGACCCAGTACTTC. It yields the protein CASSEAEYQETQYF.

This clonotype was seen a few times. One end of the junction varies from germline; a read error may be responsible. The gene calls are TRBV20-1 and TRBJ2-5; D unresolved. The CDR3 runs 10 residues. Germline V gives CDR1 DFQATT, CDR2 SNEGSKA (reference sequence). The CDR3 reads CSAMEETRYF. DNA for the CDR3: TGCAGTGCTATGGAAGAGACCCGGTACTTC.

The table lists this clonotype with a few counts. The chain recombines TRBV6-4 with TRBJ2-3; D is perhaps TRBD2 (5 bases). CDR1 is MRHNA, CDR2 SNTAGT, per germline. There are 13 residues in the CDR3. Trimming left V 6 bases short and J 9 bases short, with 16 bases between. The chain's CDR3 is CASREVPSSTQYF. The DNA for the CDR3 is TGTGCCAGCAGGGAGGTGCCTAGTTCCACGCAGTATTTT.

V gene TRBV20-1 combines with J gene TRBJ2-7; D assignment may be TRBD1 or TRBD2 (5 bases each). The ends were cut back, 5 bases at V and 7 bases at J, with 24 bases in the middle. Germline V gene data show CDR1 as DFQATT and CDR2 as SNEGSKA (reference sequence). The CDR3 is made up of 15 amino acids. The CDR3: CSALGPKYPRGEQYF. Here the CDR3 DNA reads TGCAGTGCTCTGGGACCCAAATATCCTCGTGGGGAGCAGTACTTC.

This clonotype showed up just a few times. The chain uses TRBV5-1 and TRBJ2-1; TRBD2 might be the D (6 bases). This CDR3 region has 15 residues. CDR1 is SGHRS, CDR2 YFSETQ, per germline. The V gene lost 4 bases and the J gene lost 9 bases, with 20 bases spanning the gap. As DNA, the CDR3 is TGCGCCAGCAGCGTAGACGGACACGACGGGGGTGAGCAGTTCTTC. Its protein product is CASSVDGHDGGEQFF.

About this clonotype: Since a much larger clone is just one base distant, this may be a read error. The chain couples TRBV15 to TRBJ2-3; TRBD1 or TRBD2 may be the D gene (5 bases each). This CDR3 region has 15 residues. Germline CDR1 LNHNV, CDR2 YYDKDF (reference sequence). CDR3 sequence: CATGRDTGAVDTQYF. The CDR3 DNA reads as TGTGCCACCGGCAGAGATACCGGGGCGGTAGATACGCAGTATTTT. Together with reference TRBV15 and TRBJ2-3, the CDR3 gives the full variable domain: DAMVIQNPRYQVTQFGKPVTLSCSQTLNHNVMYWYQQKSSQAPKLLFHYYDKDFNNEADTPDNFQSRRPNTSFCFLDIRSPGLGDTAMYLCATGRDTGAVDTQYFGPGTRLTVL.

The J gene is TRBJ2-7, the V gene TRBV29-1; TRBD1 might be the D (7 bases). The V end was cut by 8 bases, the J end by 0 bases, with 17 bases between. This CDR3 spans 14 amino acids. Germline lookup yields CDR1 SQVTM and CDR2 ANQGSEA. The CDR3 reads CSLRRDSNSYEQYF. Written as DNA, the CDR3 is TGCAGCCTAAGGCGGGACAGCAACTCCTACGAGCAGTACTTC.